This is a list of T cell receptor beta chains from one sample in a study of blood T cell repertoires in COVID-19. Sequenced by immunoSEQ multiplex PCR; TCRdb stores in-frame clones only, minus some. The profile shows about 190,000 clones, 84% of them singletons. Sequencing input: peripheral blood. The source of these receptors is a woman in her 70s with active or convalescent COVID-19. Each CDR3 is given with its conserved first and last residue.

j_gene | v_gene | CDR3aa
TRBJ2-3 | TRBV9 | CASSTTAGGSTDTQYF
TRBJ2-2 | TRBV7-3 | CASSPVAGGGSTGELFF
TRBJ2-2 | TRBV9 | CASSPRTSLRGELFF
TRBJ2-7 | TRBV15 | CATSRLAGRYEQYF
TRBJ2-1 | TRBV2 | CASSASGSLNEQFF
TRBJ1-1 | TRBV18 | CASSLRQDTEAFF
TRBJ1-1 | TRBV7-2 | CASSLPGATEAFF
TRBJ1-3 | TRBV3-1/TRBV3-2 | CASSPRATGNTIYF
TRBJ1-4 | TRBV1 | CTSSHQRQAPREKLFF
TRBJ2-7 | TRBV5-1 | CASSLVAGREQYF
TRBJ2-5 | TRBV6-5 | CASSYGTANQETQYF
TRBJ1-5 | TRBV5-6 | CASSFGQANQPQHF
TRBJ2-7 | TRBV28 | CASSLASGRFYEQYF
TRBJ2-1 | TRBV9 | CASSVAPAANNEQFF
TRBJ1-2 | TRBV5-1 | CASSLSGVGYTF
TRBJ2-3 | TRBV12-5 | CASGTGQILTDTQYF
TRBJ1-1 | TRBV11-2 | CASSSDTNTEAFF
TRBJ2-2 | TRBV11-2 | CASSLGLNTGELFF
TRBJ1-1 | TRBV28 | CASSLLTVTAEAFF
TRBJ1-5 | TRBV19 | CASSIYGRGGGQPQHF
TRBJ2-1 | TRBV4-1 | CASSRFSGLGRGNEQFF
TRBJ2-5 | TRBV11-2 | CASSRGQGGAGSETQYF
TRBJ2-7 | TRBV25-1 | CASSESPSRYEQYF
TRBJ1-2 | TRBV28 | CASSLPGGGYTF
TRBJ2-7 | TRBV11-1 | CASSLDRVKQYF
TRBJ1-5 | TRBV7-9 | CASSLGLGGVSNQPQHF
TRBJ2-5 | TRBV6-5 | CASSYSGRRISETQYF
TRBJ2-5 | TRBV5-1 | CASSVSGIQETQYF
TRBJ2-7 | TRBV4-2 | CASSQDFRGSEQYF
TRBJ1-2 | TRBV29-1 | CSVGDLGQGPGYTF
TRBJ2-3 | TRBV7-2 | CASSLDGSGSPTDTQYF
TRBJ1-4 | TRBV11-2 | CASSFGAWEKLFF
TRBJ1-6 | TRBV5-6 | CASSLGPSSYNSPLHF